Below are 19 T cell receptor beta chains sequenced from a single sample in a study of T cell responses to AZD1222 COVID-19 vaccine. Clones were read by immunoSEQ multiplex PCR, and TCRdb kept only the in-frame ones, dropping some. The table records about 130,000 clones, approximately 90% of them present only once. The specimen was peripheral blood, collected 28 days after the second AZD1222 dose. The receptors shown here come from an adult who received the AZD1222 COVID-19 vaccine.

V and J are TRBV28 and TRBJ2-7; 8 nucleotides agree with TRBD1. With 2 bases clipped from V and 3 bases from J, the junction kept 3 bases outside the gene matches. CDR1 and CDR2 (germline): MDHEN, SYDVKM. The length of the CDR3 is 14 residues. CDR3 sequence reads: CASSLPGGFYEQYF. For the CDR3, the DNA is TGTGCCAGCAGTTTACCAGGGGGCTTCTACGAGCAGTACTTC. Together with reference TRBV28 and TRBJ2-7, the CDR3 gives the full variable domain: DVKVTQSSRYLVKRTGEKVFLECVQDMDHENMFWYRQDPGLGLRLIYFSYDVKMKEKGDIPEGYSVSREKKERFSLILESASTNQTSMYLCASSLPGGFYEQYFGPGTRLTVT.

CDR3 sequence reads: CASVAGGKGEQFF. The CDR3 nucleotides read TGTGCCAGCGTAGCGGGAGGGAAAGGGGAGCAGTTCTTC. V usage is TRBV12-3 or TRBV12-4 and J usage is TRBJ2-1; TRBD2 aligns across 11 bases. V shed 8 bases, J shed 10 bases, and the junction held 7 bases outside the gene matches. CDR3 length: 13 amino acids.

This chain links TRBV7-3 with TRBJ2-1; D is ambiguous. Germline V gives CDR1 SGHTA, CDR2 FQGTGA. The CDR3 totals 13 residues. Deletions cut 3 bases from V and 0 bases from J, with 3 bases between. The CDR3 loop is CASSLSSYNEQFF. The CDR3 nucleotides read TGTGCCAGCAGCTTGAGCTCCTACAATGAGCAGTTCTTC.

J is TRBJ2-7 and V is TRBV5-1; D not resolved. V was trimmed by 0 bases and J by 2 bases, leaving 9 bases between them. The V gene's germline CDR1 is SGHRS and CDR2 YFSETQ. The CDR3 sequence is 14 residues long. The CDR3 spells CASSLEVQTYEQYF. For the CDR3, the DNA is TGCGCCAGCAGCTTGGAGGTGCAGACCTACGAGCAGTACTTC.

The rearrangement links TRBV7-3 to TRBJ2-2; 12 positions agree with TRBD1. Germline V gene sequence: CDR1 SGHTA, CDR2 FQGTGA. The CDR3 is 16 amino acids. V lost 2 bases to trimming and J lost 7 bases; unmatched junction nucleotides: 5. This CDR3 reads CASSLGTGGANGELFF. As DNA, the CDR3 is TGTGCCAGCAGCTTAGGGACAGGGGGCGCAAACGGGGAGCTGTTTTTT.

The chain employs TRBV29-1 and TRBJ2-7; TRBD1 matches at 7 bases. Germline CDR1 and CDR2: SQVTM and ANQGSEA. J gave up 3 bases and V 4 bases, and 9 bases lay outside the gene matches. The CDR3 covers 14 residues. CDR3 protein: CSVAGLTGNYEQYF. The CDR3 DNA reads TGCAGCGTTGCTGGGTTGACAGGGAACTACGAGCAGTACTTC.

This clone was seen just once. The CDR3 sequence: CASSLERTSAEAQYF. DNA for the CDR3: TGTGCCAGCAGCTTAGAGAGGACGAGCGCGGAGGCGCAGTATTTT. V usage is TRBV11-2 and J usage is TRBJ2-3; maybe TRBD2 (5 bases). The CDR3 covers 15 residues. Trimming removed 0 bases from V and 10 bases from J, with 17 bases in between. Germline V gene data show CDR1 as SGHAT and CDR2 as FQNNGV.

The chain carries TRBV2 and TRBJ1-1; a weak D match, TRBD1 (6 bases). This CDR3 has 12 residues. V gave up 4 bases and J gave up 8 bases, with 11 bases separating them. Germline CDR1 is SNHLY and CDR2 is FYNNEI. The CDR3: CASSGQVFEAFF. The CDR3 region has the DNA TGTGCCAGCAGTGGACAGGTATTCGAAGCTTTCTTT.

The rearrangement joins TRBV19 to TRBJ1-6; 7 nucleotides align to TRBD1. The germline gives CDR1 LNHDA, CDR2 SQIVND (reference sequence). V shed 9 bases, J shed 7 bases, and the junction held 9 bases outside the gene matches. The CDR3 loop spans 14 amino acids. The CDR3: CASWTGTMNSPLHF. The CDR3 nucleotides read TGTGCCAGCTGGACAGGAACAATGAATTCACCCCTCCACTTT.

The J gene is TRBJ2-1, the V gene TRBV9; 11 bases align to TRBD2. V shed 0 bases and J 4 bases; nucleotides not matched to a gene: 9. The CDR3 is 18 residues long. Looked up from germline, CDR1 is SGDLS and CDR2 is YYNGEE. CDR3 in amino acids: CASSVEAGGLAVYNEQFF. CDR3 bases: TGTGCCAGCAGCGTAGAAGCTGGGGGACTAGCGGTTTACAATGAGCAGTTCTTC.

This clone appeared a single time. The chain combines TRBV5-6 with TRBJ2-7, with D possibly called TRBD1 or TRBD2 (5 bases each). The germline CDR1 and CDR2 sequences are SGHDT and YYEEEE. This CDR3 comprises 12 residues. V gave up 3 bases and J gave up 6 bases, with 10 bases separating them. The CDR3 loop is CASSWGTFEQYF. DNA of the CDR3: TGTGCCAGCAGCTGGGGGACGTTCGAGCAGTACTTC.

This rearrangement joins TRBV18 to TRBJ2-3, with D unresolved. Trimming cost V 3 bases and J 2 bases, with 12 bases left between them. The CDR3 sequence is 15 residues long. Germline-derived CDR1 and CDR2 are KGHSH and LQKENI. The CDR3 DNA reads TGTGCCAGCTCACCCCGGCCCCAAGACACAGATACGCAGTATTTT. It encodes CASSPRPQDTDTQYF.

The V and J genes are TRBV19 and TRBJ2-3, with 8 bases lining up with TRBD2. The germline V gene has CDR1 LNHDA and CDR2 SQIVND (reference sequence). This CDR3 has 18 residues. V lost 6 bases to trimming and J lost 0 bases; unmatched junction nucleotides: 14. CDR3 amino acids: CASSYRSSSGGSTDTQYF. In nucleotides, the CDR3 is TGTGCCAGTAGCTACCGGAGCAGCAGCGGGGGTAGCACAGATACGCAGTATTTT. The entire variable domain, with the rest obtained from reference TRBV19 and TRBJ2-3, is as follows: DGGITQSPKYLFRKEGQNVTLSCEQNLNHDAMYWYRQDPGQGLRLIYYSQIVNDFQKGDIAEGYSVSREKKESFPLTVTSAQKNPTAFYLCASSYRSSSGGSTDTQYFGPGTRLTVL.

The chain has TRBV21-1 and TRBJ2-2. TRBV21-1 is tagged as a pseudogene. The CDR3 consists of 16 residues. The CDR3 DNA reads as TGTGCCAGCAGCAAAGATGGCCGGTTAAACACCGGGGAGCTGTTTTTT. Protein product: CASSKDGRLNTGELFF.

The chain carries TRBV6-1 and TRBJ1-3; maybe TRBD1 (5 bases). V was trimmed by 3 bases and J by 4 bases, leaving 10 bases between them. This CDR3 comprises 14 residues. Germline V CDR1 and CDR2: MNHNS, SASEGT. CDR3 residues: CASSDWTLGNTIYF. For the CDR3, the DNA is TGTGCCAGCAGTGATTGGACACTGGGAAACACCATATATTTT.

This clone was found a few times. The chain carries TRBV18 and TRBJ1-1, with D hard to call. The CDR3 is made up of 13 amino acids. The germline V and J ends were trimmed by 4 bases and 2 bases, with 8 bases remaining between them. In germline, CDR1 is KGHSH, CDR2 LQKENI. CDR3 residues: CASSLQQNTEAFF. The CDR3 coding sequence is TGTGCCAGCTCACTCCAGCAAAACACTGAAGCTTTCTTT.

V gene TRBV19 combines with J gene TRBJ1-2; TRBD1 matches at 7 bases. With V trimmed by 3 bases and J by 4 bases, 5 bases remained unmatched. Looked up from germline, CDR1 is LNHDA and CDR2 is SQIVND (reference sequence). The CDR3 is 14 residues long. CDR3: CASSIDPGGYGYTF. The CDR3 DNA reads as TGTGCCAGTAGTATTGATCCAGGGGGCTATGGCTACACCTTC.

The J gene is TRBJ2-7, the V gene TRBV9; no definite D call. Germline V gives CDR1 SGDLS, CDR2 YYNGEE. This CDR3 is 14 amino acids long. Deletions cut 0 bases from V and 4 bases from J, with 11 bases between. The CDR3 region is CASSVGFQEYEQYF. The CDR3 nucleotides are TGTGCCAGCAGCGTAGGTTTTCAGGAATACGAGCAGTACTTC.

This chain uses TRBV7-3 with TRBJ2-1; the D call may be TRBD1 or TRBD2 (5 bases each). This CDR3 contains 14 residues. Germline lookup yields CDR1 SGHTA and CDR2 FQGTGA. V lost 2 bases to trimming and J lost 4 bases, with 9 bases between them. CDR3 coding DNA: TGTGCCAGCAGCTTAGGCTGGGGGTACAATGAGCAGTTCTTC. It specifies CASSLGWGYNEQFF. The full variable domain, its missing parts supplied by reference TRBV7-3 and TRBJ2-1, is GAGVSQTPSNKVTEKGKYVELRCDPISGHTALYWYRQSLGQGPEFLIYFQGTGAADDSGLPNDRFFAVRPEGSVSTLKIQRTERGDSAVYLCASSLGWGYNEQFFGPGTRLTVL.